A single sample gave rise to the 3 T cell receptor beta chains below, sequenced in a study of T-cell reconstitution after alpha-beta-depleted transplantation in children. Preparation of the TCRbeta library involved a method that used unique molecular identifiers. TCRdb re-called the PCR reads with MiXCR, one entry per CDR3 protein. The table lists 450,000 to 500,000 distinct CDR3 sequences, around an eighth of them singletons. Source: PBMCs from the stem cell graft donor, taken from the stem cell graft. These receptor sequences come from a human donor who donated a stem cell graft to a child with combined immunodeficiency.

This sequence joins TRBV9 and TRBJ2-5; 10 bases match TRBD1. Germline trimming cut 3 bases from V and 3 bases from J; bases unmatched to any gene: 2. CDR3 length equals 14 residues. CDR1 is SGDLS, CDR2 YYNGEE, per germline. The CDR3 protein is CASSEGQGKETQYF. The CDR3 coding sequence is TGTGCCAGCAGCGAGGGACAGGGGAAAGAGACCCAGTACTTC.

This clonotype was picked up a small number of times. The V call is TRBV5-1, the J call TRBJ2-6; D gene uncertain. Germline loops: CDR1 SGHRS, CDR2 YFSETQ. The CDR3 covers 16 residues. V was clipped by 4 bases and J by 1 base, with 12 bases between them. The CDR3 sequence: CASSHGFSSGANVLTF. CDR3 DNA: TGCGCCAGCAGCCATGGTTTCAGTTCTGGGGCCAACGTCCTGACTTTC.

This clonotype was counted many times. The chain couples TRBV12-3 or TRBV12-4 to TRBJ2-1; 8 bases line up with TRBD1. The CDR3 covers 15 residues. The ends lost 3 bases at V and 4 bases at J; junction bases unmatched: 5. As DNA, the CDR3 is TGTGCCAGCAGTTTCGGACAGGGAAATTACAATGAGCAGTTCTTC. Translated: CASSFGQGNYNEQFF.